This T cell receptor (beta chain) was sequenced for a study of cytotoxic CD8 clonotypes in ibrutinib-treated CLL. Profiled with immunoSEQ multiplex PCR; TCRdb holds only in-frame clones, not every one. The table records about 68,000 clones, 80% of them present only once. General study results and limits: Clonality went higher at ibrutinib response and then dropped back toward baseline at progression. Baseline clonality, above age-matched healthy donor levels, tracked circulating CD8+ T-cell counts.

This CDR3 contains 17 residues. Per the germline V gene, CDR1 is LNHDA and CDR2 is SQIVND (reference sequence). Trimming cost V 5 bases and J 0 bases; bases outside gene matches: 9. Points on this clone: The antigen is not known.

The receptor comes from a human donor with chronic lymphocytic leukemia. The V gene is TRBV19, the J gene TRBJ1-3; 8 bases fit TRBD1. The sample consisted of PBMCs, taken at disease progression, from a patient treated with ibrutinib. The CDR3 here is CASSETGTGISGNTIYF. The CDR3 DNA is TGTGCCAGTAGTGAGACCGGGACAGGTATCTCTGGAAACACCATATATTTT.